The clone carrying this T cell receptor (beta chain) was seen once. The antigen is unknown. The V gene lost 5 bases and the J gene lost 4 bases, with 14 bases spanning the gap. This CDR3 is built from 14 residues. The germline V gene has CDR1 SEHNR and CDR2 FQNEAQ (reference sequence). The sample is drawn from a study of graft-versus-host responses after intestinal transplantation. Data came from immunoSEQ multiplex PCR; TCRdb stores just in-frame clones and leaves some out. The table shows 85,000 to 100,000 clones, with less than 95% occurring only once. Study-level findings and limits: Some patients had graft-donor T cell macrochimerism, and their allografts showed high graft-versus-host to host-versus-graft clonal ratios.

This specimen was unstimulated CD8+ T cells sorted from spleen or lymph node cells, taken before transplant. The receptor comes from a human donor who was the organ donor for an intestinal transplant. The V call is TRBV7-9, the J call TRBJ1-1, with D possibly TRBD1 on 5 matching bases. The CDR3 nucleotides read TGTGCCAGCAGCCCGACCGGGGGAGGCACTGAAGCTTTCTTT. As protein: CASSPTGGGTEAFF.